The 17 T cell receptor beta chains below come from one sample, sequenced in a study of T cell responses to AZD1222 COVID-19 vaccine (dated by TCRdb to the early 2020s). The meaning of the sample's time point label: baseline before first vaccination. Library generation was performed with the immunoSEQ multiplex PCR assay. TCRdb took over this immuneACCESS table, retaining in-frame rearrangements with V and J assigned. Such tables are incomplete; in checked studies, under half of the missing clones stem from an unresolved V gene, and the remainder is unexplained. Within this sample are 140,000 to 150,000 clones, with about 89% of them counted one time only. The top ten clones comprise around 4.9% of the sample. Source: peripheral blood, taken on day 0 of AZD1222 vaccination. The receptors derive from an adult in good health.

The chain carries TRBV6-2 or TRBV6-3 and TRBJ2-5, with 7 bases identical to TRBD2. This CDR3 contains 14 residues. Germline CDR1 MNHEY, CDR2 SVGEGT. The J segment lost 7 bases and the V segment lost 0 bases, leaving 5 bases of the junction unmatched. CDR3 in DNA: TGTGCCAGCAGTTACTCCGGACTAGTCGGGACCCAGTACTTC. Amino acids: CASSYSGLVGTQYF.

This sequence joins TRBV5-1 and TRBJ2-2; 8 positions agree with TRBD1. The CDR3 runs 17 residues. In germline, CDR1 is SGHRS, CDR2 YFSETQ. The trim removed 0 bases at V and 0 bases at J, leaving 4 bases unmatched. As DNA, the CDR3 is TGCGCCAGCAGCTTGGTGTTACAGGGGGCGAACACCGGGGAGCTGTTTTTT. This encodes CASSLVLQGANTGELFF.

This clone was seen a single time. This chain joins TRBV11-3 and TRBJ2-7; TRBD1 matches at 8 bases. Looked up from germline, CDR1 is SGHNT and CDR2 is YENEEA. The CDR3 is made up of 16 amino acids. J was trimmed by 2 bases and V by 1 base; bases with no gene match: 7. CDR3 sequence: CASSLVRGQGTYEQYF. The CDR3 DNA reads TGTGCCAGCAGCTTAGTCAGAGGACAGGGAACCTACGAGCAGTACTTC.

This chain connects TRBV11-3 to TRBJ2-5; D may be TRBD2 (6 bases). Trimming took 5 bases from V and 0 from J, leaving 13 bases between them. The CDR3 is made up of 15 amino acids. Germline V gene data show CDR1 as SGHNT and CDR2 as YENEEA. CDR3: CASSLGLKYQETQYF. The CDR3 bases are TGTGCCAGCAGCCTGGGACTGAAGTACCAAGAGACCCAGTACTTC. Based on the CDR3 plus reference TRBV11-3 and TRBJ2-5, the full variable domain is EAGVVQSPRYKIIEKKQPVAFWCNPISGHNTLYWYLQNLGQGPELLIRYENEEAVDDSQLPKDRFSAERLKGVDSTLKIQPAELGDSAVYLCASSLGLKYQETQYFGPGTRLLVL.

This sequence joins TRBV25-1 and TRBJ2-7; TRBD2 matches at 7 bases. The CDR3 spans 18 residues. The ends lost 4 bases at V and 4 bases at J; junction bases unmatched: 19. CDR1 is MGHDK and CDR2 is SYGVNS in the germline V gene. In nucleotides, the CDR3 is TGTGCCAGCAGTGTTACTTTTCTCCTTCCTAGCGGACTATACGAGCAGTACTTC. This sequence encodes CASSVTFLLPSGLYEQYF.

The V and J genes are TRBV18 and TRBJ2-1, with 8 bases fitting TRBD2. Germline V gives CDR1 KGHSH, CDR2 LQKENI. This CDR3 is 16 amino acids long. V was clipped by 3 bases and J by 3 bases; unmatched bases: 7. CDR3 amino acids: CASSPGLAKNYNEQFF. CDR3 nucleotides: TGTGCCAGCTCACCCGGACTAGCAAAAAACTACAATGAGCAGTTCTTC. Complete variable domain (other parts from reference TRBV18 and TRBJ2-1): NAGVMQNPRHLVRRRGQEARLRCSPMKGHSHVYWYRQLPEEGLKFMVYLQKENIIDESGMPKERFSAEFPKEGPSILRIQQVVRGDSAAYFCASSPGLAKNYNEQFFGPGTRLTVL.

The genes are TRBV6-4 and TRBJ2-7; no firm D call. V gave up 0 bases and J gave up 0 bases, with 9 bases separating them. CDR1 is MRHNA, CDR2 SNTAGT, per germline. CDR3 length: 15 residues. The CDR3 DNA follows: TGTGCCAGCAGTGACTCAAAACAGCCCTCCTACGAGCAGTACTTC. Its protein is CASSDSKQPSYEQYF.

This chain links TRBV6-5 with TRBJ1-2; D uncertain. Per the germline V gene, CDR1 is MNHEY and CDR2 is SVGAGI. V was pared by 11 bases and J by 3 bases, with 7 bases between. The CDR3 totals 10 residues. This chain's CDR3 is CASWDYGYTF. In DNA form, the CDR3 reads TGTGCCTCCTGGGACTATGGCTACACCTTC.

The chain recombines TRBV7-6 with TRBJ2-3; perhaps TRBD2 as D (5 bases). Trimming pared 5 bases from V and 0 bases from J, leaving 15 bases between. The CDR3 is 16 residues long. Germline values: CDR1 SGHVS, CDR2 FNYEAQ. The CDR3 bases are TGTGCCAGCAGCCTCGGACGGGGTATTAGCACAGATACGCAGTATTTT. It specifies CASSLGRGISTDTQYF.

The rearrangement links TRBV27 to TRBJ2-3; 9 positions agree with TRBD2. Germline V gives CDR1 MNHEY, CDR2 SMNVEV (reference sequence). This CDR3 region has 16 residues. J was trimmed by 5 bases and V by 6 bases; bases with no gene match: 12. The CDR3 coding sequence is TGTGCCAGCAGGGGAGGCGGGAGGGCCCTGGGAGATACGCAGTATTTT. It translates to CASRGGGRALGDTQYF.

The J gene is TRBJ1-1, the V gene TRBV5-1, with D hard to call. Trimming pared 4 bases from V and 3 bases from J, leaving 10 bases between. Germline V gene data show CDR1 as SGHRS and CDR2 as YFSETQ. The CDR3 spans 13 residues. CDR3 sequence reads: CASSRLPDTEAFF. DNA of the CDR3: TGCGCCAGCAGCCGACTCCCGGACACTGAAGCTTTCTTT.

The chain uses TRBV7-2 and TRBJ2-3; TRBD1 matches at 7 bases. The length of the CDR3 is 13 residues. After removal of 7 bases from V and 5 bases from J, the junction contained 6 bases not matched to a gene. Germline CDR1 reads SGHTA; CDR2 reads FQGNSA. The CDR3 nucleotides read TGTGCCAGCAACCTGAACAGGGGAGATACGCAGTATTTT. It yields the protein CASNLNRGDTQYF. Combining the CDR3 with reference TRBV7-2 and TRBJ2-3 gives the whole variable domain GAGVSQSPSNKVTEKGKDVELRCDPISGHTALYWYRQSLGQGLEFLIYFQGNSAPDKSGLPSDRFSAERTGGSVSTLTIQRTQQEDSAVYLCASNLNRGDTQYFGPGTRLTVL.

This rearrangement joins TRBV7-9 to TRBJ2-7; D gene ambiguous. Trimming pared 1 base from V and 4 bases from J, leaving 5 bases between. This CDR3 comprises 12 residues. Germline V gene lookup returns CDR1 SEHNR and CDR2 FQNEAQ (reference sequence). CDR3 bases: TGTGCCAGCAGCTTAGGGTGGTACGAGCAGTACTTC. This encodes CASSLGWYEQYF.

V is TRBV6-2 or TRBV6-3 and J is TRBJ1-5; D is possibly TRBD1 (6 bases). The ends were cut back, 0 bases at V and 6 bases at J, with 18 bases in the middle. This CDR3 is 17 amino acids long. Germline loops: CDR1 MNHEY, CDR2 SVGEGT. CDR3 sequence reads: CASSYSRGRGGGQPQHF. CDR3 nucleotide sequence: TGTGCCAGCAGTTACTCGAGGGGGAGGGGAGGTGGTCAGCCCCAGCATTTT.

The chain combines TRBV4-1 with TRBJ2-7; 8 bases are a match to TRBD1. Germline V lookup: CDR1 MGHRA, CDR2 YSYEKL. The CDR3 runs 18 residues. The V segment lost 0 bases and the J segment 3 bases; nucleotides outside the gene matches: 13. The CDR3 reads CASSQDFNRGDSSYEQYF. DNA for the CDR3: TGCGCCAGCAGCCAAGATTTTAACAGGGGGGATTCTAGCTACGAGCAGTACTTC.

The CDR3 DNA follows: TGTGCCAGCAGCGGCCAAGGCTTTATACCAGGCTACACCTTC. It is translated as CASSGQGFIPGYTF. V usage is TRBV7-9 and J usage is TRBJ1-2; no clear D. Germline V CDR1 and CDR2: SEHNR, FQNEAQ (reference sequence). This CDR3 is built from 14 residues. V was trimmed by 5 bases and J by 8 bases, leaving 18 bases between them.

The rearrangement uses TRBV25-1 and TRBJ1-6; 8 bases agree with TRBD1. Germline V gene lookup returns CDR1 MGHDK and CDR2 SYGVNS. CDR3 length equals 15 residues. After removal of 4 bases from V and 7 bases from J, the junction contained 6 bases not matched to a gene. Here the CDR3 DNA reads TGTGCCAGCAGTGGCAGACAGGGGTGGAATTCACCCCTCCACTTT. Its protein product is CASSGRQGWNSPLHF.